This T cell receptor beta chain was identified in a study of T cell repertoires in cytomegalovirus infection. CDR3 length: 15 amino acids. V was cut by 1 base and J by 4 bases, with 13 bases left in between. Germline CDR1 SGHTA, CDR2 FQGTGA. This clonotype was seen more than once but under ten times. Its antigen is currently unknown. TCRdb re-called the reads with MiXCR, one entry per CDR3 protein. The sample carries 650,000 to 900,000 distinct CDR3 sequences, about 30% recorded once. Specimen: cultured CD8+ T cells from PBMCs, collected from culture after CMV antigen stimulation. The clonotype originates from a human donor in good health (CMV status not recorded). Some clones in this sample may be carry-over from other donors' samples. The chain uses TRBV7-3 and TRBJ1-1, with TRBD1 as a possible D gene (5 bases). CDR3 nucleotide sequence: TGTGCCAGCAGCTTAATTGGGGCTAGAGGCACTGAAGCTTTCTTT. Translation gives CASSLIGARGTEAFF.